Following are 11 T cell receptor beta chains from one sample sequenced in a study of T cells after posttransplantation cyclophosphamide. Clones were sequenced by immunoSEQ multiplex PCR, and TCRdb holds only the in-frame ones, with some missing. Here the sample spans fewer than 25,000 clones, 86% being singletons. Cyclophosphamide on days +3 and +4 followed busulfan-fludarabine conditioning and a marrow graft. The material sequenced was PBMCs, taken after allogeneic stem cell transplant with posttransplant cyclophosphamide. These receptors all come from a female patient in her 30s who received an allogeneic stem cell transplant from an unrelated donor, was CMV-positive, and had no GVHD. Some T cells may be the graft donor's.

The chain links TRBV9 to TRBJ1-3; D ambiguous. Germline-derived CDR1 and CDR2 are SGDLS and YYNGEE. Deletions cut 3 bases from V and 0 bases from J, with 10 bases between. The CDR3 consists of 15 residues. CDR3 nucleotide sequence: TGTGCCAGCAGCGGGAGGGCCCTCTCTGGAAACACCATATATTTT. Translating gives CASSGRALSGNTIYF.

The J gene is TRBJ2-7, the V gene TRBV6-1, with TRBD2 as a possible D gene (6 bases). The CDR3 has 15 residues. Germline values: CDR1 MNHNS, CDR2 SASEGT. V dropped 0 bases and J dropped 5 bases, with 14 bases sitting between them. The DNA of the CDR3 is TGTGCCAGCAGTGAAGCAGATACTAGCTACCACGAGCAGTACTTC. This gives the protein CASSEADTSYHEQYF.

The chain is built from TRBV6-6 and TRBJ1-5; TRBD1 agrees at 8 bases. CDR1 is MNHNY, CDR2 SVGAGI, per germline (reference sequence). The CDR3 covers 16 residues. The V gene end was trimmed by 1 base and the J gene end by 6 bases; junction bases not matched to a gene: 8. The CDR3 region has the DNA TGTGCCAGCAGTTACTATGTATTACAGGGGGGTCAGCCCCAGCATTTT. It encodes CASSYYVLQGGQPQHF.

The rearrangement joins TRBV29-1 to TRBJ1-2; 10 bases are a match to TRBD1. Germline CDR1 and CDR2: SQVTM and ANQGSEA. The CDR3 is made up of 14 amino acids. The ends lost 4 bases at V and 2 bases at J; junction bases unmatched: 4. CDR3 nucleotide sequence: TGCAGCGTTGGACAGGGGGCGGTGAACTATGGCTACACCTTC. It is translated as CSVGQGAVNYGYTF.

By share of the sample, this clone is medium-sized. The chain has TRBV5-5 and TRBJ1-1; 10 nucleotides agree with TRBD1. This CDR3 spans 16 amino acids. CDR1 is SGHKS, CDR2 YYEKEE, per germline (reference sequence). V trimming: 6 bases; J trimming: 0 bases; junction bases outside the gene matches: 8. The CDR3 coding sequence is TGTGCCAGCAAAACCGGGACAGGGGCGCTGAACACTGAAGCTTTCTTT. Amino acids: CASKTGTGALNTEAFF. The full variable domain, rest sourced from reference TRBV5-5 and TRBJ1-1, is DAGVTQSPTHLIKTRGQQVTLRCSPISGHKSVSWYQQVLGQGPQFIFQYYEKEERGRGNFPDRFSARQFPNYSSELNVNALLLGDSALYLCASKTGTGALNTEAFFGQGTRLTVV.

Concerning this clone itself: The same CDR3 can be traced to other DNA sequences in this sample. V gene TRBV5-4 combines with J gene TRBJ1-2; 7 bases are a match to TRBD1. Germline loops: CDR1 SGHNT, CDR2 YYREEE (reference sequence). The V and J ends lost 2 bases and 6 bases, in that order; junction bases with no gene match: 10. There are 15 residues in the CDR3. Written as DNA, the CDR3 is TGTGCCAGCAGCTTTTCTAACAGGGGCTTACATGGCTACACCTTC. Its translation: CASSFSNRGLHGYTF.

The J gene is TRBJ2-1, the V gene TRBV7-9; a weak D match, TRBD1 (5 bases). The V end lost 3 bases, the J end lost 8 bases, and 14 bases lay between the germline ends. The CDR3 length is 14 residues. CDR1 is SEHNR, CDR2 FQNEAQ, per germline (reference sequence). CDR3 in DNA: TGTGCCAGCAGCTTGGGCAGGGATGGCGATGAGCAGTTCTTC. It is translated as CASSLGRDGDEQFF.

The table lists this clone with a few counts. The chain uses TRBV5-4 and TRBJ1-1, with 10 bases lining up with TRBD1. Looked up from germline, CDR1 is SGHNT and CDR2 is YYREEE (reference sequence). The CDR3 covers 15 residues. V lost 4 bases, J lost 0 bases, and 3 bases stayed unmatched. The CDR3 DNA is TGTGCCAGCAGCCAGGGACAGGGGTTGAACACTGAAGCTTTCTTT. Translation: CASSQGQGLNTEAFF.

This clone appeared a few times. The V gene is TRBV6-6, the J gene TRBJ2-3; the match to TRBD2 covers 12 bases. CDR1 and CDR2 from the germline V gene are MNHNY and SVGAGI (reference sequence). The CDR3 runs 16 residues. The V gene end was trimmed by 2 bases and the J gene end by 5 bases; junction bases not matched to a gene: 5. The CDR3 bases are TGTGCCAGCAGTTACAATCTAGCGGGGGGGTTAGATACGCAGTATTTT. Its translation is CASSYNLAGGLDTQYF.

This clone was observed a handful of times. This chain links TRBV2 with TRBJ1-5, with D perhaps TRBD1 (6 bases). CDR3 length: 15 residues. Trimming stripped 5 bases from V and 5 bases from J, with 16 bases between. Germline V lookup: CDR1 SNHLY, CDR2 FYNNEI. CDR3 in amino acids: CASSKGDGTYQPQHF. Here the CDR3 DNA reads TGTGCCAGCAGTAAGGGGGACGGAACTTATCAGCCCCAGCATTTT. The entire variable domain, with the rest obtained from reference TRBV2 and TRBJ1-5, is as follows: EPEVTQTPSHQVTQMGQEVILRCVPISNHLYFYWYRQILGQKVEFLVSFYNNEISEKSEIFDDQFSVERPDGSNFTLKIRSTKLEDSAMYFCASSKGDGTYQPQHFGDGTRLSIL.

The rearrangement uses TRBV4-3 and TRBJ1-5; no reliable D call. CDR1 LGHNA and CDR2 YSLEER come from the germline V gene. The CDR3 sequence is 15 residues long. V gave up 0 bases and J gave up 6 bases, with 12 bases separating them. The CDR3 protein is CASSQDRRASQPQHF. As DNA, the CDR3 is TGCGCCAGCAGCCAAGACAGGCGGGCTTCTCAGCCCCAGCATTTT.